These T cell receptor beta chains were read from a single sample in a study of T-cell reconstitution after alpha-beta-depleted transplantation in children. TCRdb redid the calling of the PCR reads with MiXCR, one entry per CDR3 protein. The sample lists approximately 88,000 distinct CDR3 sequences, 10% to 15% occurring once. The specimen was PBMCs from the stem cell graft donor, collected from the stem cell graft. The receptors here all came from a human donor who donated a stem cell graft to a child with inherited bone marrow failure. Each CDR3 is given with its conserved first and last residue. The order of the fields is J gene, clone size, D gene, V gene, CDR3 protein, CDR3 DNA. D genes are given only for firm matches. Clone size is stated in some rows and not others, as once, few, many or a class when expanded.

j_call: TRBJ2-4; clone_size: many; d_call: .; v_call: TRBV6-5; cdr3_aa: CASSLWGWPLLAKNIQYF; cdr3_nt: TGTGCCAGCAGCCTCTGGGGCTGGCCCTTACTAGCCAAAAACATTCAGTACTTC
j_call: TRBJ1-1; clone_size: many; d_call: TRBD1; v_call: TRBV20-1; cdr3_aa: CSARPGQVNTEAFF; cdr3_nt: TGCAGTGCTAGACCTGGACAGGTTAACACTGAAGCTTTCTTT
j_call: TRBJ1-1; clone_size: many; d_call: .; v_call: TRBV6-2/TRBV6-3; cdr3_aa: CASKHTVTYEAFF; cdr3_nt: TGTGCCAGCAAGCACACAGTGACCTATGAAGCTTTCTTT
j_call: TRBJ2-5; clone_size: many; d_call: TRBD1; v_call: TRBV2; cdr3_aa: CASRPDRDETQYF; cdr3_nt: TGTGCCAGCAGACCGGACAGGGATGAGACCCAGTACTTC
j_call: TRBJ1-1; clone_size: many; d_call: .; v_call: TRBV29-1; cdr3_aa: CSEKQGGDTEAFF; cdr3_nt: TGCAGCGAGAAACAGGGAGGGGACACTGAAGCTTTCTTT
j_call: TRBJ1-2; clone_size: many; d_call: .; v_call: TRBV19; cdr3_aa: CASFTGNDGYTF; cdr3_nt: TGTGCCAGTTTCACGGGAAATGATGGCTACACCTTC
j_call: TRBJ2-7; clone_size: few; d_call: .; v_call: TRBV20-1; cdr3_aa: CSARVGREGGEQYF; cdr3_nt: TGCAGTGCTAGAGTCGGCAGGGAAGGAGGCGAGCAGTACTTC
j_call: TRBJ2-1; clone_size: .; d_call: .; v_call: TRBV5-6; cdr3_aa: CASSLSGLYNEQFF; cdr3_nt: TGTGCCAGCAGCTTATCGGGACTCTACAATGAGCAGTTCTTC
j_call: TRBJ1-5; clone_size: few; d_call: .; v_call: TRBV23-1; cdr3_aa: CASSPKPRAGDINQPQHF; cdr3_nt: TGCGCCAGCAGCCCAAAACCTCGGGCAGGGGACATTAATCAGCCCCAGCATTTT
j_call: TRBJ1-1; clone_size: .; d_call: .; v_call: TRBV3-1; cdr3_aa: CASSQVSGVGTEAFF; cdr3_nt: TGTGCCAGCAGCCAAGTCTCGGGAGTTGGGACTGAAGCTTTCTTT